This T cell receptor (beta chain) was sequenced in a study of Graves' ophthalmopathy and Graves' hyperthyroidism (dated by TCRdb to 2017 to 2018). Background for the entire study: Stable hyperthyroidism was defined as no progression to ophthalmopathy within 18 months of follow-up. The independent validation cohort included approximately 19 hyperthyroidism patients plus 17 patients who later progressed from hyperthyroidism to ophthalmopathy. In roughly 6 hyperthyroidism patients, T-cell repertoires of thyroid tissue and blood were compared. In total, 135 blood samples were TCR-sequenced: 43 ophthalmopathy, approximately 75 hyperthyroidism and some 17 hyperthyroidism-to-ophthalmopathy patients. After sampling, hyperthyroidism patients received methimazole starting at 30 mg daily, and ophthalmopathy patients received high-dose intravenous methylprednisolone. To explore V-J signatures distinguishing ophthalmopathy from hyperthyroidism, a discovery set of roughly 98 patients (fewer than 45 ophthalmopathy, over 55 stable hyperthyroidism) was enrolled. TCR beta repertoire signatures were used to distinguish Graves' ophthalmopathy from Graves' hyperthyroidism and to predict progression to ophthalmopathy.

TCR beta CDR3 regions were amplified from RNA transcripts for repertoire sequencing. HTBI primers and the Qiagen OneStep RT-PCR kit were used in a first-round RT-PCR, which was followed by a second-round multiplex PCR, size selection and purification. The libraries underwent paired-end sequencing with 100 bp reads on an Illumina HiSeq2000. On the study's bioinformatics: Reads were processed with SOAPnuke, discarding reads with adapters, uncalled bases, mean Phred below 15, or no exact constant-primer or identifier match. COPE v1.2.5 was used to merge high-quality paired reads. Unique nucleotide sequences were defined as clonotypes and aligned to IMGT TRB V, D and J references using MiTCR v1.1. The analysis was limited to V-J combinations with a frequency above 0.0001, which together covered just over 98% of the repertoires. A TCR clonal expansion and chaos score per V-J combination was defined as the ratio of F50 clonal expansion to chaos observed in the TCRdist matrix. Welch's t-statistics and random forest were used to reduce the features to approximately 13 V-J combinations, which were then used as input to a naive Bayes classifier. Thyroid-blood repertoire similarity was quantified with the Morisita-Horn index. TCRdb reprocessed the public reads (quality trimming at Q25 with fastp, clone calling with MiXCR) and kept in-frame beta chains. Rows are combined by CDR3 protein, so each entry shows the most common genes and DNA. The V and J calls, along with clone size, are taken from TCRdb and not from the paper's own processing. Present in this sample are roughly 600,000 distinct CDR3 sequences, 35% to 40% of which were seen just once. The ten largest clones capture roughly 4.5% of the sample.

Relative to germline, V is 6 bases shorter and J is 5 bases shorter, with 14 bases between their ends. The CDR3 numbers 13 residues from cysteine through phenylalanine. The retained sequence is limited to the CDR3, 39 bases, with the frame set at the first base. CDR1 SGHNT and CDR2 YYREEE were looked up in the germline V gene (reference sequence). A remark on this clonotype: Its binding antigen is unknown. No base quality information exists; no much larger clone differs at one position.

Patients with hyperthyroidism were aged 18 to 65 years, had been newly diagnosed, and had a disease duration of less than 2 months. Patients with other autoimmune diseases, uncontrolled infections, pregnancy or lactation were excluded. Diagnosis was based on clinical symptoms, serum thyroxine, TRAb, thyroid ultrasound and orbital computed tomography. Total RNA was extracted using Trizol reagent, and RNA quality was checked on an Agilent 2100 Bioanalyzer. On the study overall, not on this receptor specifically: The 13-signature model separated ophthalmopathy from stable hyperthyroidism with 85% to 90% sensitivity and just under 84% specificity in cross-validation, and 80%/75% in the test set. Most expanded thyroid clonotypes with frequency above 0.001 were also detected in blood, suggesting blood repertoires may reflect the thyroid immune response. Sample size was not predetermined statistically, and investigators were not blinded to group allocation. In validation, the model predicted ophthalmopathy progression with more than 55% sensitivity and about 73% specificity; some 13 predicted patients were CT-confirmed with GO in a median of around 6 months.

This TCR was sampled from an adult man with Graves' hyperthyroidism. Material: peripheral blood or thyroid tissue (not recorded which). The chain uses TRBV5-4 and TRBJ2-5; TRBD1 could be the D gene, as 6 bases match. In nucleotides, the sequence is TGTGCCAGCACAGGGGCGAGAGCCGAGACCCAGTACTTC. Translated, this is CASTGARAETQYF.